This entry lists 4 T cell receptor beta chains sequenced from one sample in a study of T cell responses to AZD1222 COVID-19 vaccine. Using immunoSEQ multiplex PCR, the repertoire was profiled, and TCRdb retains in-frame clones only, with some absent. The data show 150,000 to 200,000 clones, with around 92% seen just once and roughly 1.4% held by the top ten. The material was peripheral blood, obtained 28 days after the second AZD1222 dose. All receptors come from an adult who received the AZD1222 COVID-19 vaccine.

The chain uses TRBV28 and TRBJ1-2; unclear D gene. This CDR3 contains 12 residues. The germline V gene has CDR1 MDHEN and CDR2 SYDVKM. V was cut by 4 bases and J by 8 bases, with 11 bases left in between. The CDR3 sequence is CASSSLKGGYTF. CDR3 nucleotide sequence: TGTGCCAGCAGTTCCCTTAAGGGAGGCTACACCTTC.

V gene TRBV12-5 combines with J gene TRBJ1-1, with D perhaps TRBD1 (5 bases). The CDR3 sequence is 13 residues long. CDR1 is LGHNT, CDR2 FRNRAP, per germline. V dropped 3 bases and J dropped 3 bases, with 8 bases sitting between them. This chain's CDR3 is CASGLGEYTEAFF. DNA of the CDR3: TGTGCTAGTGGTTTAGGGGAGTACACTGAAGCTTTCTTT.

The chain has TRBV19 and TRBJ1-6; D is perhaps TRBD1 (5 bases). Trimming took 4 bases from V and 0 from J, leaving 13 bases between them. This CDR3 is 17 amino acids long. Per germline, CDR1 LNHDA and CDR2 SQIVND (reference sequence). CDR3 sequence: CASSTLQGSSYNSPLHF. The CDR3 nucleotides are TGTGCCAGTAGTACCCTCCAGGGAAGCTCCTATAATTCACCCCTCCACTTT.

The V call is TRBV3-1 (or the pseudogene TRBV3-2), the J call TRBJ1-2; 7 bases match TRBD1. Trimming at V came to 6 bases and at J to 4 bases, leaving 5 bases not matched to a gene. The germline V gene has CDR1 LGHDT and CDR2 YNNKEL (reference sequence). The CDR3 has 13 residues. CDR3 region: CASSSTGFYGYTF. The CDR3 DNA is TGTGCCAGCAGTTCGACAGGGTTCTATGGCTACACCTTC.